Listed below are T cell receptor beta chains from one sample, sequenced in a study of T cell changes during pregnancy in multiple sclerosis. Produced via immunoSEQ multiplex PCR; TCRdb's table is partial and in-frame only. The data hold about 98,000 clones, with 92% observed a single time. The starting material was peripheral blood, obtained after pregnancy. The source is a female donor in good health, enrolled as a control in a pregnancy study. Both conserved end residues are part of each CDR3. The D gene is left open where the match is weak.

TRBD2,TRBJ2-1,TRBV27,CASSGGLAGARNEQFF
TRBD2,TRBJ2-7,TRBV7-2,CASSWVGLAWVGSYEQYF
.,TRBJ2-7,TRBV7-8,CASSLGYRREQYF
.,TRBJ2-5,TRBV5-1,CASRFDRQETQYF
.,TRBJ1-2,TRBV9,CASSVSWGDGYTF
.,TRBJ1-2,TRBV5-4,CASSLRFRTNNYGYTF
TRBD2,TRBJ2-1,TRBV10-3,CAISESRTSGNEQFF
TRBD2,TRBJ2-7,TRBV6-7,CASSTGLPYEQYF
.,TRBJ2-1,TRBV19,CASSWGGAHNEQFF
.,TRBJ2-2,TRBV5-1,CASRLLENTGELFF
TRBD1,TRBJ1-6,TRBV6-6,CASSSPGQANSPLHF
.,TRBJ2-7,TRBV15,CATSLGGTYEQYF
.,TRBJ2-1,TRBV2,CASTRGLVNEQFF
TRBD2,TRBJ2-7,TRBV7-9,CASSWAGEAEQYF
TRBD1,TRBJ1-5,TRBV19,CASSGRDRGYYSNQPQHF
TRBD1,TRBJ1-4,TRBV2,CASNRGNEKLFF
.,TRBJ1-2,TRBV6-5,CASSYSIRVLDGYTF
.,TRBJ1-5,TRBV2,CASSSPGGNQPQHF